These T cell receptor beta chains were read from a single sample in a study of vaccination and CD4 T cells after COVID-19. No cognate antigen is known for these TCRs. One entry per CDR3 protein results from TCRdb running MiXCR on the PCR reads. This table holds over 1,500 distinct CDR3 sequences, 60% to 80% found once. The sequences come from CD4+ T cells from blood, cultured in vitro, collected after SARS-CoV-2 vaccination. Receptors were obtained from a human donor who had recovered from COVID-19. CDR3s include the opening cysteine and the closing phenylalanine or tryptophan. The D gene is left open where the match is weak. Part of the rows lack a size; the others show once, few, many or a class for expanded clones.

TRBJ2-7 | NA | TRBV7-9 | NA | CASSPGEGWTYEQYF | TGTGCCAGCAGCCCAGGGGAGGGTTGGACCTACGAGCAGTACTTC
TRBJ2-3 | NA | TRBV7-9 | few | CASSSTDTQYF | TGTGCCAGCAGCTCCACAGATACGCAGTATTTT
TRBJ2-7 | TRBD1 | TRBV20-1 | NA | CSARGQVAEQYF | TGCAGTGCTAGGGGACAGGTGGCCGAGCAGTACTTC
TRBJ2-2 | NA | TRBV28 | NA | CASSLAVGELFF | TGTGCCAGCAGTTTAGCGGTCGGGGAGCTGTTTTTT
TRBJ2-3 | NA | TRBV6-2/TRBV6-3 | once | CASSYGAASTDTQYF | TGTGCCAGCAGTTACGGAGCGGCTAGCACAGATACGCAGTATTTT
TRBJ1-5 | NA | TRBV21-1 | NA | CASSKGGGFGNQPQHF | TGTGCCAGCAGCAAAGGCGGGGGATTTGGCAATCAGCCCCAGCATTTT
TRBJ1-5 | NA | TRBV19 | NA | CASRDRSNQPQHF | TGTGCCAGTCGGGACCGGTCAAATCAGCCCCAGCATTTT
TRBJ2-5 | TRBD2 | TRBV19 | NA | CATRPTSGFQETQYF | TGTGCCACCCGCCCGACTAGCGGATTCCAAGAGACCCAGTACTTC
TRBJ1-5 | NA | TRBV6-1 | NA | CASSERRPRDQPQHF | TGTGCCAGCAGTGAGCGTCGACCGCGGGATCAGCCCCAGCATTTT
TRBJ2-1 | NA | TRBV7-2 | NA | CASSLGSGLGNEQFF | TGTGCCAGCAGCTTAGGATCGGGCTTGGGGAATGAGCAGTTCTTC
TRBJ1-1 | NA | TRBV6-5 | NA | CASSYDPEAEAFF | TGTGCCAGCAGTTACGACCCCGAGGCTGAAGCTTTCTTT
TRBJ2-4 | NA | TRBV24-1 | NA | CATSDLRAGKNIQYF | TGTGCCACCAGTGATTTGAGGGCAGGGAAGAACATTCAGTACTTC
TRBJ2-5 | TRBD2 | TRBV7-9 | once | CASSSRLAGGGQETQYF | TGTGCCAGCAGCTCGAGACTAGCGGGAGGAGGGCAAGAGACCCAGTACTTC
TRBJ1-5 | NA | TRBV7-9 | NA | CASSLWPGPQHF | TGTGCCAGCAGCCTCTGGCCCGGTCCCCAGCATTTT
TRBJ1-1 | NA | TRBV19 | once | CASSATDNTEAFF | TGTGCCTCGAGCGCTACAGACAACACTGAAGCTTTCTTT
TRBJ2-7 | TRBD2 | TRBV28 | once | CASQLAGYEQYF | TGTGCCAGCCAACTAGCGGGCTACGAGCAGTACTTC
TRBJ2-7 | TRBD1 | TRBV6-2/TRBV6-3 | NA | CASRDRVGYEQYF | TGTGCCAGCAGGGACAGGGTCGGCTACGAGCAGTACTTC
TRBJ2-3 | TRBD2 | TRBV2 | NA | CASSEAGAGGTDTQYF | TGTGCCAGCAGTGAAGCGGGAGCGGGAGGCACAGATACGCAGTATTTT
TRBJ1-2 | NA | TRBV19 | few | CASSMKSTGYTF | TGTGCCAGTAGTATGAAGTCGACGGGCTACACCTTC
TRBJ2-2 | NA | TRBV7-3 | NA | CASSAKRAANTGELFF | TGTGCCAGCAGCGCCAAGCGGGCTGCGAACACCGGGGAGCTGTTTTTT
TRBJ1-2 | NA | TRBV19 | NA | CASSREGWGYTF | TGTGCCAGTAGTAGAGAGGGATGGGGCTACACCTTC
TRBJ1-5 | NA | TRBV6-2/TRBV6-3 | NA | CASMADGSNQPQHF | TGTGCCAGCATGGCAGATGGTAGCAATCAGCCCCAGCATTTT
TRBJ2-5 | NA | TRBV7-9 | once | CASSLPGGTQYF | TGTGCCAGCAGCCTACCTGGGGGAACCCAGTACTTC
TRBJ1-1 | NA | TRBV27 | few | CASSWTENTEAFF | TGTGCCAGCAGTTGGACGGAGAACACTGAAGCTTTCTTT
TRBJ1-2 | TRBD1 | TRBV20-1 | NA | CSALQGAQGYTF | TGCAGTGCCCTACAGGGGGCGCAAGGCTACACCTTC
TRBJ2-1 | NA | TRBV24-1 | few | CATSDTVEWFF | TGTGCCACCAGTGATACCGTGGAGTGGTTCTTC
TRBJ1-5 | NA | TRBV27 | few | CASSLVTGYNQPQHF | TGTGCCAGCAGTTTGGTTACAGGGTACAATCAGCCCCAGCATTTT
TRBJ2-7 | NA | TRBV24-1 | NA | CATSDTRSSYEQYF | TGTGCCACCAGTGATACCCGAAGCTCCTACGAGCAGTACTTC
TRBJ2-4 | NA | TRBV24-1 | NA | CATSDLRAGKDIQYF | TGTGCCACCAGTGATTTGAGGGCAGGGAAGGACATTCAGTACTTC
TRBJ2-7 | TRBD2 | TRBV6-1 | NA | CASSELGGTYEQYF | TGTGCCAGCAGTGAATTGGGGGGGACCTACGAGCAGTACTTC
TRBJ2-5 | NA | TRBV7-8 | NA | CASSLIVRQAAGETQYF | TGTGCCAGCAGCTTAATCGTGAGGCAGGCGGCGGGAGAGACCCAGTACTTC
TRBJ1-3 | TRBD1 | TRBV6-1 | NA | CASRNRQGAGNTIYF | TGTGCCAGCAGAAACCGACAGGGGGCAGGAAACACCATATATTTT
TRBJ1-2 | NA | TRBV7-9 | NA | CASSAGRDMGYGYTF | TGTGCCAGCAGCGCCGGGCGGGACATGGGCTATGGCTACACCTTC
TRBJ2-2 | TRBD2 | TRBV20-1 | few | CSATTAGVGELFF | TGCAGTGCCACTACAGCGGGAGTCGGGGAGCTGTTTTTT
TRBJ1-5 | NA | TRBV28 | NA | CASSLEVQPQHF | TGTGCCAGCAGCCTGGAGGTCCAGCCCCAGCATTTT
TRBJ2-1 | NA | TRBV6-4 | NA | CASSDSLDSYNEQFF | TGTGCCAGCAGTGACTCCTTGGACAGTTACAATGAGCAGTTCTTC
TRBJ1-2 | NA | TRBV20-1 | NA | CSARDTGQKYGYTF | TGCAGTGCTAGAGATACCGGACAGAAATATGGCTACACCTTC
TRBJ1-6 | NA | TRBV20-1 | NA | CSARGTLPSNSPLHF | TGCAGTGCTAGAGGGACACTTCCCAGTAATTCACCCCTCCACTTT
TRBJ2-5 | TRBD2 | TRBV30 | NA | CAEGLAGVAETQYF | TGTGCCGAGGGACTAGCGGGGGTAGCGGAGACCCAGTACTTC
TRBJ1-2 | NA | TRBV27 | NA | CASRLTWGYGYTF | TGTGCCAGCAGGCTTACGTGGGGCTATGGCTACACCTTC
TRBJ1-1 | TRBD1 | TRBV7-9 | NA | CASTGGAVTEAFF | TGTGCCAGCACAGGGGGCGCGGTCACTGAAGCTTTCTTT
TRBJ2-7 | NA | TRBV24-1 | NA | CATSDPCRLIPYEQYF | TGTGCCACCAGTGATCCCTGCAGGTTGATCCCCTACGAGCAGTACTTC
TRBJ2-5 | NA | TRBV12-2 | NA | CASRLVTSGATYQETQYF | TGTGCAAGTCGCTTAGTAACTAGCGGGGCCACGTACCAAGAGACCCAGTACTTC
TRBJ2-3 | NA | TRBV10-1 | NA | CASSESGTDTQYF | TGCGCCAGCAGTGAGTCCGGTACAGATACGCAGTATTTT
TRBJ2-5 | NA | TRBV25-1 | NA | CASSPRSRGGETQYF | TGTGCCAGCAGCCCGAGAAGCAGGGGGGGAGAGACCCAGTACTTC
TRBJ1-6 | NA | TRBV2 | NA | CASSEALDHNSPLHF | TGTGCCAGCAGTGAAGCGCTTGATCACAATTCACCCCTCCACTTT
TRBJ2-5 | TRBD2 | TRBV2 | NA | CASTGSSGYQETQYF | TGTGCCAGCACGGGGTCTAGCGGATACCAAGAGACCCAGTACTTC